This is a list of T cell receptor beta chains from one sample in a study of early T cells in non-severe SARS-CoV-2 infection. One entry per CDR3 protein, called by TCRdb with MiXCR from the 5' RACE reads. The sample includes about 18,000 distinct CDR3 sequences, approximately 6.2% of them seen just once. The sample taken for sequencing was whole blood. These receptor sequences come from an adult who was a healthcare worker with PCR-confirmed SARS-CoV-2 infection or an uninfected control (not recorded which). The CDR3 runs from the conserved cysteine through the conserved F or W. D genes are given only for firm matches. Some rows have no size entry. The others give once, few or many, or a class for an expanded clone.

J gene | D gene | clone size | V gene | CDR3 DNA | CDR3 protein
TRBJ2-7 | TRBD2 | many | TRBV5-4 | TGTGCCAGCAGCGACTTGACTAGCGACGACCGCTACGAGCAGTACTTC | CASSDLTSDDRYEQYF
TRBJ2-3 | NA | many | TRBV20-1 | TGCAGTGCTAGAATGGCCCTTGGCACAGATACGCAGTATTTT | CSARMALGTDTQYF
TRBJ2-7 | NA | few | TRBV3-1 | TGTGCCAGCAGCCAAGAGGGCGGCTCCAGGAGCTCCTACGAGCAGTACTTC | CASSQEGGSRSSYEQYF
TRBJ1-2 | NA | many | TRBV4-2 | TGTGCCAGCAGCAGAGGGGCCGAAGGCTACACCTTC | CASSRGAEGYTF
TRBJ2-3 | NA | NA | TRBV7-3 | TGTGCCAGCAGCTTAACCCAGCAGAGTACGCAGTATTTT | CASSLTQQSTQYF
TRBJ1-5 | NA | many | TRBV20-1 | TGCAGTGCTGGTTTGTCGGCTCAGCCCCAGCATTTT | CSAGLSAQPQHF
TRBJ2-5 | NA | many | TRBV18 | TGTGCCAGCTCACCGCAAGAAGAGACCCAGTACTTC | CASSPQEETQYF
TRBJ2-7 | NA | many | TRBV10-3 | TGTGCCATTTCGGGGGGCGCGTACGAGCAGTACTTC | CAISGGAYEQYF
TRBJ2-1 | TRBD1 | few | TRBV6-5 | TGTGCCAGCAGTATTGACAGGGTTTCCTACAATGAGCAGTTCTTC | CASSIDRVSYNEQFF
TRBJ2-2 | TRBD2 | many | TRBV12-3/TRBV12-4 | TGTGCCAGCATCCCAGCCCTACTAGCGGGAGAAAACACCGGGGAGCTGTTTTTT | CASIPALLAGENTGELFF
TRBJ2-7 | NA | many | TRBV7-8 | TGTGCCAGCAGCTTTTCGGCAGGGAGCTCCTACGAGCAGTACTTC | CASSFSAGSSYEQYF
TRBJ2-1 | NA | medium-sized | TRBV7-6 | TGTGCCAGCAGCTCACTGCCGGGACTCAACAATGAGCAGTTCTTC | CASSSLPGLNNEQFF
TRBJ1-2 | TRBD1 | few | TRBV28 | TGTGCCATCAGGGACAGGGGGTTTGGCTACACCTTC | CAIRDRGFGYTF
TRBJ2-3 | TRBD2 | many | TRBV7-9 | TGTGCCAGCTCGGATCTAGCGGGAGAGTGGGGCACAGATACGCAGTATTTT | CASSDLAGEWGTDTQYF
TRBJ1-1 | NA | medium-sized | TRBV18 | TGTGCCAGCTCACAGGAGGGGGTTGGCACTGAAGCTTTCTTT | CASSQEGVGTEAFF
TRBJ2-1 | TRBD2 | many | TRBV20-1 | TGCAGTGCTAGGGACGTAGCGGGAGGTTACAATGAGCAGTTCTTC | CSARDVAGGYNEQFF
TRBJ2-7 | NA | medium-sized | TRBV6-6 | TGTGCCAGCAGTTACGAGGACAGAAGCAAGTACTTC | CASSYEDRSKYF
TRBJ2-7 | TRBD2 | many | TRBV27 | TGTGCCAGCAGTGAGGGACTAGCGGGAGGGCCTATGAGGTCCTACGAGCAGTACTTC | CASSEGLAGGPMRSYEQYF
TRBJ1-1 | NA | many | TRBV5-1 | TGCGCCAGCAGCTTGAGTGACCTCACTGAAGCTTTCTTT | CASSLSDLTEAFF
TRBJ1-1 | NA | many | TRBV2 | TGTGCCTCAGGGGCGAACACTGAAGCTTTCTTT | CASGANTEAFF
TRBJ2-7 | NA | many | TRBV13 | TGTGCCAGCAGCTCTATCGGAAGTCGGGACCAGAGCTCCTACGAGCAGTACTTC | CASSSIGSRDQSSYEQYF
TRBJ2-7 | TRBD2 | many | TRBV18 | TGTGCCAGCTCACCCGTAGTAGCGGGATTCGACGAGCAGTACTTC | CASSPVVAGFDEQYF
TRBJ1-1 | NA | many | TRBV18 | TGTGCCAGCTCACCTTTACGTCCGGGACAAGGAAACACTGAAGCTTTCTTT | CASSPLRPGQGNTEAFF
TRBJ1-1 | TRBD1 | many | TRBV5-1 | TGCGCCAGCAGAAGGACAGGGGACAGATCCACTGAAGCTTTCTTT | CASRRTGDRSTEAFF
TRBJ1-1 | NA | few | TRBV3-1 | TGTGCCAGCAGGGCGGGGGGCGCCACTGAAGCTTTCTTT | CASRAGGATEAFF
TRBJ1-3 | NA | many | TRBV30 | TGTGCCCGAGACGAAAACTCTGGAAACACCATATATTTT | CARDENSGNTIYF
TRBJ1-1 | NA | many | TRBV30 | TGTGCCTGGAGTGCCGACAGCACTGAAGCTTTCTTT | CAWSADSTEAFF
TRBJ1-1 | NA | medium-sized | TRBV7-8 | TGTGCCAGCAGCTTAGTGCAACAGATGAACACTGAAGCTTTCTTT | CASSLVQQMNTEAFF
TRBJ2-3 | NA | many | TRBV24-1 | TGTGCCACCAGTGACCGACGGGACGGACACACAGATACGCAGTATTTT | CATSDRRDGHTDTQYF
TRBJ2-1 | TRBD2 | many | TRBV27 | TGTGCCAGCAGTCTAACTAGCGTATCCTACAATGAGCAGTTCTTC | CASSLTSVSYNEQFF
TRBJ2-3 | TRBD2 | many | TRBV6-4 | TGTGCCAGCAGTGACTCGACTAGCGGGAGCACAGATACGCAGTATTTT | CASSDSTSGSTDTQYF
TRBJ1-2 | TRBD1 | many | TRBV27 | TGTGCCAGCAGTTTGGACAGGGGGCTGCATGGCTACACCTTC | CASSLDRGLHGYTF
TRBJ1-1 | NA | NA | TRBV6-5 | TGTGCCAGCAGTAGGGGCACTGAAGCTTTCTTT | CASSRGTEAFF
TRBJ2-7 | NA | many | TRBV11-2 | TGTGCCAGCAGCTTAGGGGCAGGCTTGTCCTACGAGCAGTACTTC | CASSLGAGLSYEQYF
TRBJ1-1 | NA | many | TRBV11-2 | TGTGCCAGCAGCTTAGATGGCGGGAGGGTAGCTGAAGCTTTCTTT | CASSLDGGRVAEAFF
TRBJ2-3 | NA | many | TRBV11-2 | TGTGCCAGCAGCTTAGGGACTCCTTTCACAGATACGCAGTATTTT | CASSLGTPFTDTQYF
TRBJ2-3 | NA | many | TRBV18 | TGTGCCAGCTCACCGGGGCTAGCTGATACGCAGTATTTT | CASSPGLADTQYF
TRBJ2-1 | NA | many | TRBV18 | TGTGCCAGCTCACCTTCTGGGGTGACGACCTACAATGAGCAGTTCTTC | CASSPSGVTTYNEQFF
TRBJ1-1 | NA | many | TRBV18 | TGTGCCAGCCAAAACCCAGGGAACACTGAAGCTTTCTTT | CASQNPGNTEAFF